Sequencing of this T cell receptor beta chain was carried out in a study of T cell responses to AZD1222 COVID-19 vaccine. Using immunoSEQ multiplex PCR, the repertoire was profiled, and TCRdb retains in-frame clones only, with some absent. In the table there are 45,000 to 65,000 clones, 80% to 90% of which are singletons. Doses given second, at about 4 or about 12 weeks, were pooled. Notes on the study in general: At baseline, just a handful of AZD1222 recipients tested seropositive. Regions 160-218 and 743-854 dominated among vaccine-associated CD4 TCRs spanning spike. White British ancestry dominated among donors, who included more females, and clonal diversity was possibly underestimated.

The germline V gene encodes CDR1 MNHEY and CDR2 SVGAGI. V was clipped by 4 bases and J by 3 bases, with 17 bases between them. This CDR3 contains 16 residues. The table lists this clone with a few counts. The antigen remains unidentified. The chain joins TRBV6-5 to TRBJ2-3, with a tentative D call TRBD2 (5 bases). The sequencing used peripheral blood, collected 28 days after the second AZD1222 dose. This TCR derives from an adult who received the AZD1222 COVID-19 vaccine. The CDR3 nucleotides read TGTGCCAGCAGTTCCCCTAGCTCCCCCGTGACAGATACGCAGTATTTT. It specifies CASSSPSSPVTDTQYF.